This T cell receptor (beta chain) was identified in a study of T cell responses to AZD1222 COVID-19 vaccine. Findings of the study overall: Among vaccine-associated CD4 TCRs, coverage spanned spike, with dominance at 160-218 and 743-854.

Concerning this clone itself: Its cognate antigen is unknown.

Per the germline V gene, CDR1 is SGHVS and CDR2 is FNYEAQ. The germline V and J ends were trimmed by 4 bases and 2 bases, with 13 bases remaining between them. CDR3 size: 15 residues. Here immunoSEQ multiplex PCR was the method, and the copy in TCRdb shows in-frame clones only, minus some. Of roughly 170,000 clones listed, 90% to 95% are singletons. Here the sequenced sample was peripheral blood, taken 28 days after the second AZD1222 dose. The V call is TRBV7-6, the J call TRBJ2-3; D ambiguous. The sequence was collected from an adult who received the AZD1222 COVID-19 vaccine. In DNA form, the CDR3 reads TGTGCCAGCAGCTCCGAAGCCCTTTACACAGATACGCAGTATTTT. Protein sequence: CASSSEALYTDTQYF.